The clone carrying this T cell receptor beta chain was recorded once. The sample is drawn from a study of control samples from healthy donors and cancer patients. Libraries were prepared by immunoSEQ multiplex PCR; TCRdb keeps only in-frame clonotypes and omits some of them. The sample has some 73,000 clones, around 94% seen once. Germline loops: CDR1 MDHEN, CDR2 SYDVKM. J lost 3 bases, V lost 3 bases, and 8 bases had no gene match. The CDR3 is 16 residues long. The V gene is TRBV28, the J gene TRBJ1-3, with TRBD1 identical over 7 bases. The sequence was obtained from a middle-aged woman in good health. The material sequenced was blood. The CDR3 coding sequence is TGTGCCAGCAGTTTCTCTACAGGGGCGGATGGAAACACCATATATTTT. It translates to CASSFSTGADGNTIYF.